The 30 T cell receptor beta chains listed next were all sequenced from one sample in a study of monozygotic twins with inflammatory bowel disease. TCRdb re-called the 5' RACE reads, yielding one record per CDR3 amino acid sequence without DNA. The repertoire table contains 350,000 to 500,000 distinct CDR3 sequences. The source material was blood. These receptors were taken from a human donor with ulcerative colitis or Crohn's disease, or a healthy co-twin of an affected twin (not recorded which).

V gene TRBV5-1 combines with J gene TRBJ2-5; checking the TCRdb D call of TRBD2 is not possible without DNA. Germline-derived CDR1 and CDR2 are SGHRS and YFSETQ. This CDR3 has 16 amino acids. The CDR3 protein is CASSLEGSGIVETQYF.

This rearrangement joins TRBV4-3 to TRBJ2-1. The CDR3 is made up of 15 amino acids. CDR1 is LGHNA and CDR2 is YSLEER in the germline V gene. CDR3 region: CASSLAFSSYNEQFF.

The CDR3 sequence is CASSQDRTGGWSTQYF. The chain couples TRBV4-1 to TRBJ2-3; TCRdb outputs TRBD1, but without DNA this stays unchecked. Germline V gene data show CDR1 as MGHRA and CDR2 as YSYEKL. CDR3 length: 16 amino acids.

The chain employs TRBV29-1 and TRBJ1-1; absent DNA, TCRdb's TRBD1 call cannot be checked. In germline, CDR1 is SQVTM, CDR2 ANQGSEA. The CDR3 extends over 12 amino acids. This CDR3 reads CSVIDRYGSAFF.

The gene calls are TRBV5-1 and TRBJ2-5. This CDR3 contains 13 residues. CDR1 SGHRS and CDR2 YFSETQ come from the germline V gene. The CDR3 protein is CASSLYRQETQYF.

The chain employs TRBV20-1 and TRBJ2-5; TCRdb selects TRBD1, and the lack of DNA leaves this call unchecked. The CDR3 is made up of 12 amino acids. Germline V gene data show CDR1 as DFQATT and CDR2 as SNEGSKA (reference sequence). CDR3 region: CIPGGHSAGQYF.

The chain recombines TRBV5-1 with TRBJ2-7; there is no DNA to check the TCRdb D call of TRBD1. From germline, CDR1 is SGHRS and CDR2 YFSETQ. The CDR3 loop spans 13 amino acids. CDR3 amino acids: CASTPRGSGEQYF.

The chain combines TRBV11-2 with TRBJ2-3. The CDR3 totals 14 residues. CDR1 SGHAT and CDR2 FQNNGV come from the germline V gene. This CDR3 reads CASSLGFWGNRQYF.

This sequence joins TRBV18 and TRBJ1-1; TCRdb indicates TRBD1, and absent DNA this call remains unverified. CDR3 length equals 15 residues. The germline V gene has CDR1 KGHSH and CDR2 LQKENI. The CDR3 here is CASSREQGLYTEAFF.

The CDR3 protein is CASSQEPGSGTEAFF. V and J are TRBV4-1 and TRBJ1-1; TCRdb reports TRBD1, a call that lacks DNA to check it against. The CDR3 is 15 amino acids. CDR1 and CDR2 (germline): MGHRA, YSYEKL.

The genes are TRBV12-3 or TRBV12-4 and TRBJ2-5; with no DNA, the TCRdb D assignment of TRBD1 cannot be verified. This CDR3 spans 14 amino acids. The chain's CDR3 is CASTAWGIQETQYF.

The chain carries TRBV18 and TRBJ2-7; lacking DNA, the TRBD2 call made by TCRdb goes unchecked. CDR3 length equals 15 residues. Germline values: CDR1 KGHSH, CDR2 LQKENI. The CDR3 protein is CASSPVAGGSPEQYF.

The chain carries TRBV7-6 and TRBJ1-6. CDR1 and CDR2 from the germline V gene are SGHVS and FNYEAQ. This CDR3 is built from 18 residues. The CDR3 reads CASSLDGRRSSYNSPLHF.

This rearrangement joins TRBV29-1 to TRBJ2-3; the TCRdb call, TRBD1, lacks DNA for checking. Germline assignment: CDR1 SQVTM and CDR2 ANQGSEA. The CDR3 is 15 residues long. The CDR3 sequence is CSVEGEGQRPDTQYF.

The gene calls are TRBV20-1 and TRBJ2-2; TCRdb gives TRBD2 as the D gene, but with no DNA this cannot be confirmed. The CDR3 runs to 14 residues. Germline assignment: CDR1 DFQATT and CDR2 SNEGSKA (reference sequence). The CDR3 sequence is CSASDFFSTGELFF.

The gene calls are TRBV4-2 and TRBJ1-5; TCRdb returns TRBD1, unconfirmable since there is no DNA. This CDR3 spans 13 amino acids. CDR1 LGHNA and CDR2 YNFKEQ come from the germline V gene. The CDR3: CASSHDRDQPQHF.

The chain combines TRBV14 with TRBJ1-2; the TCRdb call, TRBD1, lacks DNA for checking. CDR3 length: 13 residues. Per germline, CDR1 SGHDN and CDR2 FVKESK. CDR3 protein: CASSHDRAYGYTF.

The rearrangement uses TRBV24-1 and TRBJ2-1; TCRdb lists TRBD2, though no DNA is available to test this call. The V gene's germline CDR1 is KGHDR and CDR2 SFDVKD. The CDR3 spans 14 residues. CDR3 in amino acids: CATSDQLADNEQFF.

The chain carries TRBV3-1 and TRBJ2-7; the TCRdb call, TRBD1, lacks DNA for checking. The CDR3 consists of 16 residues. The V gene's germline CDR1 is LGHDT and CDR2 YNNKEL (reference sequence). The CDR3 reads CASSQSTQGPTYEQYF.

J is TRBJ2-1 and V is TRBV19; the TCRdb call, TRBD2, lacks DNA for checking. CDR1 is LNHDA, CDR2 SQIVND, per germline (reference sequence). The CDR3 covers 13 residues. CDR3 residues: CASSISSGNEQFF.

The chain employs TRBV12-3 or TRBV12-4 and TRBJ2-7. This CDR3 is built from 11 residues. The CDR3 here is CASSFANEQYF.

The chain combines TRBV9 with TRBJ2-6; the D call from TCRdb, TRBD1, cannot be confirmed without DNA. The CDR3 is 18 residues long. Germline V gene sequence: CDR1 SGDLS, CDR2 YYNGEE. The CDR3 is CASSVLGQAAGGANVLTF.

The CDR3 protein is CASSVDLSGGYTF. This rearrangement joins TRBV19 to TRBJ1-2. Germline V gene data show CDR1 as LNHDA and CDR2 as SQIVND (reference sequence). The CDR3 spans 13 residues.

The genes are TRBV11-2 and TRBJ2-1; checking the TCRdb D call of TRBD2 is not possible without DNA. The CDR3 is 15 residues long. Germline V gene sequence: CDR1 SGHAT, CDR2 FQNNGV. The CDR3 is CASSYTSGLYNEQFF.

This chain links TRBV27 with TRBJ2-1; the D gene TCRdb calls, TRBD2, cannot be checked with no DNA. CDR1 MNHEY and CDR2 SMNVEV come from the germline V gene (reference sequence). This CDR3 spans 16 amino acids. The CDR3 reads CASSSPGSGSLNEQFF.

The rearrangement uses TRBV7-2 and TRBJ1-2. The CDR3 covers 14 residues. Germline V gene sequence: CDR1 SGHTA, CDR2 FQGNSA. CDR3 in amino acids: CASSLVRTPVGYTF.

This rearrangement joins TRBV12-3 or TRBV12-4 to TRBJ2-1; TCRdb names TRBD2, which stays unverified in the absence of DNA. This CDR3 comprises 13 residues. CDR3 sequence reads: CAVRGYSYNEQFF.

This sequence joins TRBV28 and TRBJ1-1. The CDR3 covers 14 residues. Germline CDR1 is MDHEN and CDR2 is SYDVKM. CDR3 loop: CASSFFGGGDEAFF.

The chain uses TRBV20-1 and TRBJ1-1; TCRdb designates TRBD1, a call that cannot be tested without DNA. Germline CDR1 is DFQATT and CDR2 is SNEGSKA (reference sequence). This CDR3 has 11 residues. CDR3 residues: CRGQRNTEAFF.

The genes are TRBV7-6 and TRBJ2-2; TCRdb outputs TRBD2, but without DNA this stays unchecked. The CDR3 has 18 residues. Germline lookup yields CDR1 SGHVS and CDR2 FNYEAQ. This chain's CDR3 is CASSLLVPAGVSTGELFF.